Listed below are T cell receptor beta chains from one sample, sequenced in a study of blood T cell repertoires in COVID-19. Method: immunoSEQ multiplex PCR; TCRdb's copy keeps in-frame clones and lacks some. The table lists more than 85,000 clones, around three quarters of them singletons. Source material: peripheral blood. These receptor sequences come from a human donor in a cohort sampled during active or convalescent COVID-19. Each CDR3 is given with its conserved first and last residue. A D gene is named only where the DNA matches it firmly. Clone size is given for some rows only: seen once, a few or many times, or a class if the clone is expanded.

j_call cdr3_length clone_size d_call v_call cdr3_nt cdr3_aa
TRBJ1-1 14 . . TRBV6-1 TGTGCCAGCAGTGAGTCGTTTATCCTAACTGAAGCTTTCTTT CASSESFILTEAFF
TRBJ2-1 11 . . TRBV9 TGTGCCAGCAGTGGCACCCTTGGGCAGTTCTTC CASSGTLGQFF
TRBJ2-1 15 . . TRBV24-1 TGTGCCACCAGCCGGGACTGGCCACCCTACAATGAGCAGTTCTTC CATSRDWPPYNEQFF
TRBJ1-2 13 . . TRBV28 TGTGCCAGCAGCCCCCAGGGGCTTAGTGGCTACACCTTC CASSPQGLSGYTF
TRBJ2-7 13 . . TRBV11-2 TGTGCCAGCAGCGCGGACAGTTTCTACGAGCAGTACTTC CASSADSFYEQYF
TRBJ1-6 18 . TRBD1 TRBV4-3 TGCGCCAGCAGCCAAGACGTGCCCGGGACAGGGGTTAATTCACCCCTCCACTTT CASSQDVPGTGVNSPLHF
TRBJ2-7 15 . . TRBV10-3 TGTGCCATCAGTGGGGCAGCTGAGCTTACCTACGAGCAGTACTTC CAISGAAELTYEQYF
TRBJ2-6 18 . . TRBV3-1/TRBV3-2 TGTGCCAGCAGCCAACCCGGGGGTAGGCCTTCTGGGGCCAACGTCCTGACTTTC CASSQPGGRPSGANVLTF
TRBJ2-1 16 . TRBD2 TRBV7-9 TGTGCCAGCAGCTTAGCAACTAGCGGAGATTACAATGAGCAGTTCTTC CASSLATSGDYNEQFF
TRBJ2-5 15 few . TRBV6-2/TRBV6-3 TGTGCCAGCAGCCTAAATGGCCGGGAGCGGGAGACCCAGTACTTC CASSLNGRERETQYF
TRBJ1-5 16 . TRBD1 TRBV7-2 TGTGCCAGCAGCTTAGCAGGGGGCTTTAGCAATCAGCCCCAGCATTTT CASSLAGGFSNQPQHF
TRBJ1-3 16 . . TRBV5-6 TGTGCCAGCAGCTTGTCGGGATTCGTCTCTGGAAACACCATATATTTT CASSLSGFVSGNTIYF
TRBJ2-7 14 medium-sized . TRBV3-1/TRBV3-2 TGTGCCAGCAGCCAGGGACTTCTAAGGAACGAGCAGTACTTC CASSQGLLRNEQYF
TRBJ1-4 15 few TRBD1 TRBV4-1 TGCGCCAGCAGCCAAAGTGGGACAGGGTGGGAAAAACTGTTTTTT CASSQSGTGWEKLFF
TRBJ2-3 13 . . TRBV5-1 TGCGCCAGCAGCCAGGTGGTCACAGATACGCAGTATTTT CASSQVVTDTQYF
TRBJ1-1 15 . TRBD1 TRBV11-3 TGTGCCAGCAGCGCGCACAGGGGTCGGAACACTGAAGCTTTCTTT CASSAHRGRNTEAFF
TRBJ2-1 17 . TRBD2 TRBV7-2 TGTGCCAGCAGCTTGGTTTTATATCTAGCGGGAGGGCATGAGCAGTTCTTC CASSLVLYLAGGHEQFF
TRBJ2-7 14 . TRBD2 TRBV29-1 TGCAGCGCCCAGACTAGCGGGAGCTCCTACGAGCAGTACTTC CSAQTSGSSYEQYF
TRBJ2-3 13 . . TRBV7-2 TGTGCCAGCGTCCGGGGTTCCAGAGATACGCAGTATTTT CASVRGSRDTQYF
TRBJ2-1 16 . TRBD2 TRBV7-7 TGTGCTAGCAGCCCGACTAGCGGAGGGGGGGGCAATGAGCAGTTCTTC CASSPTSGGGGNEQFF
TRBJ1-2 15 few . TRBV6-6 TGTGCCAGCAGCGGGAGCAGACAGTCCAACTATGGCTACACCTTC CASSGSRQSNYGYTF
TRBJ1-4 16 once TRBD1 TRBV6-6 TGTGCCAGCAGTCGACAGGGACTGGGTGATAATGAAAAACTGTTTTTT CASSRQGLGDNEKLFF
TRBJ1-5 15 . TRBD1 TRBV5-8 TGTGCCAGCAGCCGGGGGACAGGATTTAATCAGCCCCAGCATTTT CASSRGTGFNQPQHF
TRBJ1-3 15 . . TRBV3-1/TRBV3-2 TGTGCCAGCAGCCAAGTCGTCAGGTCTGGAAACACCATATATTTT CASSQVVRSGNTIYF
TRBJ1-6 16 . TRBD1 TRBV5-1 TGCGCCAGCAGCTTTTACCCGGGACAGGCAAATTCACCCCTCCACTTT CASSFYPGQANSPLHF
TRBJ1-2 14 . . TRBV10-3 TGTGCCATCAGTCGAGAGGGCAATAACTATGGCTACACCTTC CAISREGNNYGYTF
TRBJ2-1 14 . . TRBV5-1 TGCGCCAGCACCCCCACCGGACAGTACAATGAGCAGTTCTTC CASTPTGQYNEQFF
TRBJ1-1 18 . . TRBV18 TGTGCCAGCTCACCATCATTTAGGTCCCCACTAATGAACACTGAAGCTTTCTTT CASSPSFRSPLMNTEAFF
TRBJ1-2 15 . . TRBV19 TGTGCCAGTAGTAAGGGACTCGGAGGGAACTATGGCTACACCTTC CASSKGLGGNYGYTF
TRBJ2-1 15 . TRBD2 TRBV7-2 TGTGCCAGCAGCTTTAAAGCGGGGGGGCCAAGTGAGCAGTTCTTC CASSFKAGGPSEQFF
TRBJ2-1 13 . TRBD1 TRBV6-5 TGTGCCAGCAGTTCGCACAGGGGGCTTGAGCAGTTCTTC CASSSHRGLEQFF
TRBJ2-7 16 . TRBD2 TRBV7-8 TGTGCCAGCAGCTTCATCCCCGGACTAGCAAGCTACGAGCAGTACTTC CASSFIPGLASYEQYF
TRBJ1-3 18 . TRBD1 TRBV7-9 TGTGCCAGCAGCGCAGACAGGGTCCTGATTTTGTCTGGAAACACCATATATTTT CASSADRVLILSGNTIYF
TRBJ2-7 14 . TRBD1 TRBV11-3 TGTGCCAGCAGCCCCGGGACAGGGATCGGCGAGCAGTACTTC CASSPGTGIGEQYF
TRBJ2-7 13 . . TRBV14 TGTGCCAGCAGCCAAGATCCCCGCTACGAGCAGTACTTC CASSQDPRYEQYF
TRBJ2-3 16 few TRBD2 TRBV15 TGTGCCACCAGCAGAGGACTAGCGGGCCTCACAGATACGCAGTATTTT CATSRGLAGLTDTQYF
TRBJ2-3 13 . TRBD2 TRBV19 TGTGCCACCGGCGGGGGGCCCACAGATACGCAGTATTTT CATGGGPTDTQYF
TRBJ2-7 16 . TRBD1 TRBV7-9 TGTGCCAGCAGCTTAGGGCAGGGGGTAAGGTCCTACGAGCAGTACTTC CASSLGQGVRSYEQYF
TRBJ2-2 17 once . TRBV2 TGTGCCAGCAGTGAAGTGGAGGTGCCTCCTAACACCGGGGAGCTGTTTTTT CASSEVEVPPNTGELFF
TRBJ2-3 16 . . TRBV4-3 TGCGCCAGCAGCCAAGATATCGGGGTATCAGGAGATACGCAGTATTTT CASSQDIGVSGDTQYF
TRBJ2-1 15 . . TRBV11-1 TGTGCCAGCAGCCCCCCGGGACTTTCTTACAATGAGCAGTTCTTC CASSPPGLSYNEQFF
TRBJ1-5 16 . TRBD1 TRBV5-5 TGTGCCAGCAGCAACACAGGGGCAGGAAGCAATCAGCCCCAGCATTTT CASSNTGAGSNQPQHF
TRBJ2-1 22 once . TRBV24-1 TGTGCCACCAGTGATTTTGGGGACCGGGACATAGATGGGGTTGGGCTCCCCAATGAGCAGTTCTTC CATSDFGDRDIDGVGLPNEQFF
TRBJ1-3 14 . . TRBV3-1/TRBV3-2 TGTGCCAGCAGCCATCCGTACTCTGGAAACACCATATATTTT CASSHPYSGNTIYF
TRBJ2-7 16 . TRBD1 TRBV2 TGTGCCAGCACCCCGAGCCGGACAGGGGGTATCGACGAGCAGTACTTC CASTPSRTGGIDEQYF
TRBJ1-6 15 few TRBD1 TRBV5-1 TGCGCCAGCAGCTTGGCAATCGGACAGGGTTCACCCCTCCACTTT CASSLAIGQGSPLHF
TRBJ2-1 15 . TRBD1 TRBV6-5 TGTGCCAGCAGTCGACCGGGACAGGGGAGGAATGAGCAGTTCTTC CASSRPGQGRNEQFF
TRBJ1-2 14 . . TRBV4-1 TGCGCCAGCAGCCAAGCGGTAGGGGACTATGGCTACACCTTC CASSQAVGDYGYTF